Below are 17 T cell receptor beta chains sequenced from a single sample in a study of blood T cell repertoires in COVID-19. The assay was immunoSEQ multiplex PCR, and TCRdb's table has in-frame clones only and misses some. Among roughly 200,000 clones listed, around 92% were seen once. Sequencing input: PBMCs or T cells enriched from blood (not recorded which). The receptors come from a woman in her 30s with acute COVID-19.

On this clone: This CDR3 is also generated by other DNA sequences in the sample. Written as DNA, the CDR3 is TGTGCCAGCAGTCCCGGAGGCTATGGCTACACCTTC. Translating gives CASSPGGYGYTF. The chain is built from TRBV12-3 or TRBV12-4 and TRBJ1-2, with D unclear. The V end was cut by 5 bases, the J end by 4 bases, with 8 bases between. The CDR3 totals 12 residues.

The gene calls are TRBV6-5 and TRBJ2-1; D perhaps matches TRBD1 (5 bases). This CDR3 has 13 residues. CDR1 is MNHEY, CDR2 SVGAGI, per germline. The V end was cut by 2 bases, the J end by 10 bases, with 12 bases between. CDR3 residues: CASSYHDSREQFF. As DNA, the CDR3 is TGTGCCAGCAGTTACCACGACAGCCGGGAGCAGTTCTTC.

V gene TRBV9 combines with J gene TRBJ2-5; TRBD2 matches 7 bases. J was trimmed by 1 base and V by 0 bases; bases with no gene match: 9. This CDR3 has 17 amino acids. Germline values: CDR1 SGDLS, CDR2 YYNGEE. CDR3 sequence: CASSVGRLAEGQETQYF. The DNA for the CDR3 is TGTGCCAGCAGCGTAGGTCGGCTAGCGGAAGGCCAAGAGACCCAGTACTTC. The entire variable domain, with the rest obtained from reference TRBV9 and TRBJ2-5, is as follows: DSGVTQTPKHLITATGQRVTLRCSPRSGDLSVYWYQQSLDQGLQFLIQYYNGEERAKGNILERFSAQQFPDLHSELNLSSLELGDSALYFCASSVGRLAEGQETQYFGPGTRLLVL.

The rearrangement links TRBV7-2 to TRBJ2-2; weak D call: TRBD1 (5 bases). The CDR3 is 19 residues long. V was cut by 4 bases and J by 0 bases, with 21 bases left in between. The germline gives CDR1 SGHTA, CDR2 FQGNSA. CDR3: CASSYPLGPRVANTGELFF. The CDR3 nucleotides read TGTGCCAGCAGCTACCCACTTGGGCCCAGGGTAGCGAACACCGGGGAGCTGTTTTTT.

V is TRBV15 and J is TRBJ2-5; 13 nucleotides align to TRBD2. Per germline, CDR1 LNHNV and CDR2 YYDKDF (reference sequence). This CDR3 has 16 amino acids. V trimming: 5 bases; J trimming: 1 base; junction bases outside the gene matches: 4. The CDR3 sequence: CATSPRTSGGQETQYF. The CDR3 bases are TGTGCCACCAGCCCTAGGACTAGCGGGGGCCAAGAGACCCAGTACTTC.

This clone was recorded a few times. The sample holds other DNA sequences that translate to the same CDR3. The chain employs TRBV5-1 and TRBJ1-6; 7 bases fit TRBD1. This CDR3 is built from 14 residues. V lost 3 bases to trimming and J lost 7 bases; unmatched junction nucleotides: 4. Germline values: CDR1 SGHRS, CDR2 YFSETQ. CDR3 protein: CASSSGQENSPLHF. The CDR3 nucleotides read TGCGCCAGCAGCTCAGGACAGGAAAATTCACCCCTCCACTTT.

This chain connects TRBV5-1 to TRBJ1-1; 7 bases match TRBD1. V shed 4 bases, J shed 3 bases, and the junction held 12 bases outside the gene matches. Germline lookup yields CDR1 SGHRS and CDR2 YFSETQ. The CDR3 spans 16 residues. Here the CDR3 reads CASSRTGVTTDTEAFF. The CDR3 region has the DNA TGCGCCAGCAGCCGAACAGGGGTTACCACGGACACTGAAGCTTTCTTT. Together with reference TRBV5-1 and TRBJ1-1, the CDR3 gives the full variable domain: KAGVTQTPRYLIKTRGQQVTLSCSPISGHRSVSWYQQTPGQGLQFLFEYFSETQRNKGNFPGRFSGRQFSNSRSEMNVSTLELGDSALYLCASSRTGVTTDTEAFFGQGTRLTVV.

The rearrangement joins TRBV3-1 (or the pseudogene TRBV3-2) to TRBJ1-1; possible D gene TRBD1, 6 bases. CDR1 is LGHDT and CDR2 is YNNKEL in the germline V gene (reference sequence). This CDR3 contains 15 residues. The ends were cut back, 7 bases at V and 0 bases at J, with 15 bases in the middle. CDR3 amino acids: CASTLQGFMNTEAFF. The CDR3 region has the DNA TGTGCCAGCACGTTACAGGGATTCATGAACACTGAAGCTTTCTTT.

J is TRBJ2-5 and V is TRBV4-1, with 8 bases lining up with TRBD2. The CDR3 is 16 residues long. V shed 0 bases, J shed 5 bases, and the junction held 8 bases outside the gene matches. Germline V gene data show CDR1 as MGHRA and CDR2 as YSYEKL. CDR3 sequence (DNA): TGCGCCAGCAGCCAAGATTCGGGACTAGAGGGTGAGACCCAGTACTTC. It encodes CASSQDSGLEGETQYF.

This chain uses TRBV30 with TRBJ1-4, with D tentatively TRBD1 (5 bases). Germline V lookup: CDR1 GTSNPN, CDR2 SVGIG (reference sequence). This CDR3 spans 14 amino acids. V dropped 0 bases and J dropped 7 bases, with 12 bases sitting between them. In nucleotides, the CDR3 is TGTGCCTGGAGTGTGCGGCAGGGAGGTGAAAAACTGTTTTTT. This codes for CAWSVRQGGEKLFF.

This chain joins TRBV6-2 or TRBV6-3 and TRBJ1-1, with 8 bases fitting TRBD1. Trimming cost V 2 bases and J 3 bases; bases outside gene matches: 8. The CDR3 loop spans 16 amino acids. Germline lookup yields CDR1 MNHEY and CDR2 SVGEGT. CDR3 in amino acids: CASSYVGQGAYTEAFF. The CDR3 DNA sequence: TGTGCCAGCAGTTACGTAGGCCAGGGGGCATACACTGAAGCTTTCTTT.

V and J are TRBV28 and TRBJ2-5, with 9 bases identical to TRBD1. The CDR3 consists of 16 residues. Germline CDR1 reads MDHEN; CDR2 reads SYDVKM. V shed 3 bases, J shed 6 bases, and the junction held 11 bases outside the gene matches. CDR3 DNA: TGTGCCAGCAGTTTCACCCCCCGGACAGGGGAACAGACCCAGTACTTC. It is translated as CASSFTPRTGEQTQYF.

V and J are TRBV10-3 and TRBJ2-3, with no clear D. Germline assignment: CDR1 ENHRY and CDR2 SYGVKD. There are 16 residues in the CDR3. V was pared by 0 bases and J by 4 bases, with 14 bases between. CDR3 nucleotides: TGTGCCATCAGTGAGTCGATCCGGAGCGACCCAGATACGCAGTATTTT. This sequence encodes CAISESIRSDPDTQYF.

This sequence joins TRBV7-8 and TRBJ2-3, with D perhaps matching TRBD1 (5 bases). Between the trimmed V and J ends, which lost 4 bases and 0 bases, there was a span of 11 bases. Germline V gene lookup returns CDR1 SGHVS and CDR2 FQNEAQ. The CDR3 runs 15 residues. The CDR3, as DNA: TGTGCCAGCAGCTCGGACACCTCTAGCACAGATACGCAGTATTTT. It yields the protein CASSSDTSSTDTQYF.

This clone occurred once. The chain has TRBV4-2 and TRBJ1-1; the match to TRBD1 covers 10 bases. The length of the CDR3 is 17 residues. J gave up 0 bases and V 4 bases, and 8 bases lay outside the gene matches. From germline, CDR1 is LGHNA and CDR2 YNFKEQ. CDR3 amino acids: CASSPSGQGPLNTEAFF. CDR3 DNA sequence: TGTGCCAGCAGCCCCTCGGGACAGGGGCCCCTGAACACTGAAGCTTTCTTT.

The V gene is TRBV7-3, the J gene TRBJ1-1, with D possibly being TRBD1 (5 bases). The ends were cut back, 2 bases at V and 3 bases at J, with 7 bases in the middle. Germline CDR1 and CDR2: SGHTA and FQGTGA. CDR3 length: 13 amino acids. CDR3 nucleotide sequence: TGTGCCAGCAGCTTACAGGGTGACACTGAAGCTTTCTTT. Amino acids: CASSLQGDTEAFF.

The CDR3 loop reads CASSPGLSSYNEQFF. The CDR3 DNA is TGTGCCAGCAGCCCAGGGTTAAGCTCCTACAATGAGCAGTTCTTC. The V and J genes are TRBV5-6 and TRBJ2-1; tentatively, D is TRBD1 (5 bases). V was cut by 4 bases and J by 0 bases, with 11 bases left in between. CDR3 size: 15 residues. Germline V gene lookup returns CDR1 SGHDT and CDR2 YYEEEE.